This passage covers 30 T cell receptor beta chains from one sample sequenced in a study of PD-1 blockade in classical Hodgkin lymphoma. TCRdb keeps only in-frame clones here, not all; method: immunoSEQ multiplex PCR. The sample carries roughly 49,000 clones, around 87% recorded once. Time point reported: cycle 4 day 1 (C4D1), after more than 5 weeks of nivolumab. All the patients suffered relapse after autologous stem cell transplantation, and brentuximab vedotin exposure differed. This specimen consisted of peripheral blood mononuclear cells (PBMCs), obtained before the fourth cycle of nivolumab. The source is a human donor with classical Hodgkin lymphoma.

CDR3 protein: CASRTGGNEQFF. CDR3 coding DNA: TGTGCCAGTAGGACAGGGGGTAATGAGCAGTTCTTC. V is TRBV19 and J is TRBJ2-1; 9 bases fit TRBD1. The CDR3 consists of 12 residues. V lost 6 bases and J lost 7; bases outside the gene matches: 1. CDR1 and CDR2 (germline): LNHDA, SQIVND (reference sequence).

This chain joins TRBV7-2 and TRBJ1-1; D is perhaps TRBD1 (5 bases). The CDR3 extends over 14 amino acids. V was shortened by 5 bases and J by 8 bases, with 18 bases between the two germline ends. The germline V gene encodes CDR1 SGHTA and CDR2 FQGNSA. This CDR3 is CASSPEGLPMEAFF. In nucleotides, the CDR3 is TGTGCCAGCAGCCCCGAGGGACTGCCGATGGAAGCTTTCTTT.

This chain uses TRBV7-9 with TRBJ2-7; 7 nucleotides line up with TRBD1. CDR1 and CDR2 (germline): SEHNR, FQNEAQ (reference sequence). There are 14 residues in the CDR3. The V gene end was trimmed by 2 bases and the J gene end by 10 bases; junction bases not matched to a gene: 11. The CDR3 nucleotides read TGTGCCAGCAGCTTACCAAACCCGGGACAGCCTCAGTACTTC. Its translation: CASSLPNPGQPQYF.

The gene calls are TRBV4-1 and TRBJ2-7, with D maybe TRBD1 (6 bases). The CDR3 has 15 residues. CDR1 and CDR2 from the germline V gene are MGHRA and YSYEKL. Trimming pared 1 base from V and 6 bases from J, leaving 16 bases between. CDR3 sequence: CASSQAGTFPLEQYF. The CDR3, as DNA: TGCGCCAGCAGCCAAGCCGGGACATTTCCTCTCGAGCAGTACTTC.

This rearrangement joins TRBV30 to TRBJ1-5; D is uncertain. This CDR3 spans 15 amino acids. V lost 0 bases and J lost 1, with 10 bases in between. The germline CDR1 and CDR2 sequences are GTSNPN and SVGIG (reference sequence). CDR3 nucleotides: TGTGCCTGGAGTGTACTAGGTGGGAGCAATCAGCCCCAGCATTTT. Translation gives CAWSVLGGSNQPQHF.

This rearrangement joins TRBV25-1 to TRBJ1-2, with unresolved D. This CDR3 spans 11 amino acids. Germline V gene lookup returns CDR1 MGHDK and CDR2 SYGVNS. The ends were cut back, 7 bases at V and 8 bases at J, with 11 bases in the middle. Here the CDR3 DNA reads TGTGCCAGCAAGTCCGGGATCGGCTACACCTTC. Amino acids: CASKSGIGYTF.

The chain combines TRBV19 with TRBJ2-1; D is undetermined. The CDR3 consists of 17 residues. Germline V gene data show CDR1 as LNHDA and CDR2 as SQIVND (reference sequence). V was clipped by 4 bases and J by 5 bases, with 21 bases between them. This chain's CDR3 is CASSTPFGRGLNNEQFF. The CDR3, as DNA: TGTGCCAGTAGTACCCCCTTTGGCCGAGGCTTGAACAATGAGCAGTTCTTC.

The rearrangement joins TRBV19 to TRBJ1-1; tentatively, D is TRBD1 (6 bases). V was clipped by 5 bases and J by 4 bases, with 11 bases between them. CDR1 is LNHDA, CDR2 SQIVND, per germline (reference sequence). The CDR3 is 13 amino acids. The CDR3 sequence is CASSGQSSTEAFF. In DNA form, the CDR3 reads TGTGCCAGTAGTGGACAGAGCAGCACTGAAGCTTTCTTT.

The chain combines TRBV19 with TRBJ1-2; unclear D gene. Germline V CDR1 and CDR2: LNHDA, SQIVND (reference sequence). Trimming took 3 bases from V and 4 from J, leaving 15 bases between them. The CDR3 is 15 residues long. The CDR3 DNA sequence: TGTGCCAGTAGTATTCCCAATTTCCCCAGCTATGGCTACACCTTC. Translated: CASSIPNFPSYGYTF.

The chain couples TRBV6-5 to TRBJ1-4, with a weak D call TRBD1 (5 bases). V gave up 2 bases and J gave up 8 bases, with 12 bases separating them. The CDR3 totals 14 residues. The V gene's germline CDR1 is MNHEY and CDR2 SVGAGI. This chain's CDR3 is CASSYGADGEKLFF. CDR3 DNA sequence: TGTGCCAGCAGTTACGGGGCAGACGGCGAAAAACTGTTTTTT.

This chain uses TRBV5-4 with TRBJ2-7, with D unclear. V lost 0 bases, J lost 0 bases, and 7 bases lay in between. Per the germline V gene, CDR1 is SGHNT and CDR2 is YYREEE (reference sequence). The CDR3 has 14 residues. The CDR3 here is CASSLDRVSYEQYF. The CDR3 region has the DNA TGTGCCAGCAGCTTGGACAGAGTCTCCTACGAGCAGTACTTC.

The chain employs TRBV5-5 and TRBJ2-1; D is unclear. The CDR3 has 13 residues. CDR1 is SGHKS and CDR2 is YYEKEE in the germline V gene (reference sequence). V lost 6 bases to trimming and J lost 10 bases, with 17 bases between them. The CDR3 reads CASISRRPGEQFF. Written as DNA, the CDR3 is TGTGCCAGCATCAGTCGGCGGCCTGGGGAGCAGTTCTTC. The full variable domain, in which reference TRBV5-5 and TRBJ2-1 provide the parts outside the CDR3, is DAGVTQSPTHLIKTRGQQVTLRCSPISGHKSVSWYQQVLGQGPQFIFQYYEKEERGRGNFPDRFSARQFPNYSSELNVNALLLGDSALYLCASISRRPGEQFFGPGTRLTVL.

The V and J genes are TRBV21-1 and TRBJ1-5; the DNA was not used to check the table's D call, TRBD1. TRBV21-1 is recorded as a pseudogene. The CDR3 length is 13 residues. CDR3 sequence (DNA): TGTGCCAGCACCCAGGACAGTAGGCAGCCCCAGCATTTT. This encodes CASTQDSRQPQHF.

The chain joins TRBV19 to TRBJ2-1; D possibly corresponds to TRBD1 (6 bases). Deletions cut 6 bases from V and 7 bases from J, with 19 bases between. The CDR3 covers 15 residues. Germline-derived CDR1 and CDR2 are LNHDA and SQIVND (reference sequence). The DNA of the CDR3 is TGTGCCAGTAGCCAGACAGGTACGGGTTCAAATGAGCAGTTCTTC. Protein product: CASSQTGTGSNEQFF.

Only a few counts were recorded for this clone. V gene TRBV7-9 combines with J gene TRBJ1-2; TRBD1 aligns across 10 bases. Germline V gene lookup returns CDR1 SEHNR and CDR2 FQNEAQ (reference sequence). CDR3 size: 14 residues. V lost 1 base to trimming and J lost 6 bases; unmatched junction nucleotides: 2. The CDR3 DNA follows: TGTGCCAGCAGCTTAGGAGGGACAGGGGATGGCTACACCTTC. Its protein is CASSLGGTGDGYTF.

The chain recombines TRBV10-3 with TRBJ2-1; 8 bases map to TRBD2. The CDR3 loop spans 22 amino acids. The germline V gene encodes CDR1 ENHRY and CDR2 SYGVKD. The V and J ends lost 0 bases and 2 bases, in that order; junction bases with no gene match: 21. CDR3 DNA: TGTGCCATCAGTGAGTCGATGGAACCGGACAGCCGAAACGGGAGGGCCTACAATGAGCAGTTCTTC. The encoded protein is CAISESMEPDSRNGRAYNEQFF.

The chain combines TRBV4-1 with TRBJ2-1; 8 nucleotides align to TRBD2. The CDR3 is made up of 17 amino acids. Per germline, CDR1 MGHRA and CDR2 YSYEKL. V shed 1 base, J shed 7 bases, and the junction held 12 bases outside the gene matches. The CDR3 coding sequence is TGCGCCAGCAGCCAAGTCGGTCGGCGGGAGGATCAAAATGAGCAGTTCTTC. Residues: CASSQVGRREDQNEQFF.

The genes are TRBV10-2 and TRBJ2-1; D is perhaps TRBD2 (5 bases). Germline V lookup: CDR1 WSHSY, CDR2 SAAADI. Trimming removed 4 bases at V and 9 bases at J, with 7 bases between. The CDR3 extends over 11 amino acids. For the CDR3, the DNA is TGCGCCAGCAGTGTGAGGGCTGAGCAGTTCTTC. Residues: CASSVRAEQFF.

The chain combines TRBV30 with TRBJ2-5; D gene ambiguous. Trimming left V 1 base short and J 1 base short, with 7 bases between. The CDR3 is 13 amino acids. From germline, CDR1 is GTSNPN and CDR2 SVGIG (reference sequence). The CDR3 nucleotides read TGTGCCTGGAGTGGGCCAGCCCAAGAGACCCAGTACTTC. It translates to CAWSGPAQETQYF.

This chain uses TRBV29-1 with TRBJ2-3; D is ambiguous. V gave up 1 base and J gave up 3 bases, with 11 bases separating them. This CDR3 is built from 14 residues. Germline V gene data show CDR1 as SQVTM and CDR2 as ANQGSEA. CDR3 sequence: CSVEVFAETDTQYF. For the CDR3, the DNA is TGCAGCGTTGAAGTTTTCGCAGAAACAGATACGCAGTATTTT.

The rearrangement joins TRBV19 to TRBJ2-7; 8 bases agree with TRBD1. Germline values: CDR1 LNHDA, CDR2 SQIVND (reference sequence). This CDR3 has 13 residues. V gave up 8 bases and J gave up 5 bases; unmatched junction bases: 8. CDR3 in amino acids: CASRTGGGHEQYF. For the CDR3, the DNA is TGTGCCAGTCGAACAGGGGGAGGACACGAGCAGTACTTC.

The table lists this clone with a few counts. The chain combines TRBV7-6 with TRBJ2-3, with TRBD1 identical over 8 bases. Trimming cost V 4 bases and J 5 bases; bases outside gene matches: 11. CDR3 length: 16 amino acids. The germline gives CDR1 SGHVS, CDR2 FNYEAQ. CDR3 coding DNA: TGTGCCAGCAGCTCCAGACAGGGGAAGCAAAGAGATACGCAGTATTTT. Its protein product is CASSSRQGKQRDTQYF. The full variable domain, rest sourced from reference TRBV7-6 and TRBJ2-3, is GAGVSQSPRYKVTKRGQDVALRCDPISGHVSLYWYRQALGQGPEFLTYFNYEAQQDKSGLPNDRFSAERPEGSISTLTIQRTEQRDSAMYRCASSSRQGKQRDTQYFGPGTRLTVL.

This clone is a singleton in its sample. CDR3 nucleotide sequence: TGTGCCAGTAGTATTCTTAATGAAAAACTGTTTTTT. This gives the protein CASSILNEKLFF. V gene TRBV19 combines with J gene TRBJ1-4, with D uncertain. Trimming shortened V by 3 bases and J by 4 bases, and 3 bases separated the two germline ends. The CDR3 totals 12 residues. CDR1 is LNHDA and CDR2 is SQIVND in the germline V gene (reference sequence).

The chain employs TRBV7-3 and TRBJ2-1, with 13 bases fitting TRBD2. Germline CDR1 is SGHTA and CDR2 is FQGTGA. The CDR3 has 16 amino acids. With V trimmed by 6 bases and J by 6 bases, 8 bases remained unmatched. CDR3 in amino acids: CASRVPGLAGTNEQFF. CDR3 coding DNA: TGTGCCAGCAGGGTGCCGGGACTAGCGGGAACCAATGAGCAGTTCTTC.

CDR3 sequence reads: CATGLLNEQFF. Written as DNA, the CDR3 is TGTGCCACTGGGCTGTTGAATGAGCAGTTCTTC. The chain joins TRBV13 to TRBJ2-1; no clear D. The germline V gene encodes CDR1 PRHDT and CDR2 FYEKMQ (reference sequence). The CDR3 is made up of 11 amino acids. With 10 bases removed from V and 7 bases from J, the gap between germline ends came to 11 bases.

The chain couples TRBV6-5 to TRBJ2-7, with unresolved D. V lost 5 bases and J 2 bases, leaving 7 bases between the germline ends. This CDR3 region has 12 residues. In germline, CDR1 is MNHEY, CDR2 SVGAGI. The CDR3: CASSDLAYEQYF. The CDR3 DNA reads TGTGCCAGCAGTGACCTAGCCTACGAGCAGTACTTC.

V is TRBV27 and J is TRBJ2-2; 11 nucleotides line up with TRBD1. The trim removed 3 bases at V and 6 bases at J, leaving 3 bases unmatched. Germline CDR1 is MNHEY and CDR2 is SMNVEV (reference sequence). The CDR3 extends over 15 amino acids. CDR3 DNA: TGTGCCAGCAGTTTCGGGACAGGGGGGGCCGGGGAGCTGTTTTTT. This gives the protein CASSFGTGGAGELFF.

The rearrangement uses TRBV11-1 and TRBJ2-3, with 13 bases aligning to TRBD2. The V gene end was trimmed by 5 bases and the J gene end by 6 bases; junction bases not matched to a gene: 11. This CDR3 is 17 amino acids long. Per the germline V gene, CDR1 is SGHAT and CDR2 is FQDESV (reference sequence). CDR3 DNA: TGTGCCAGCAGCATCCCGGGGACTAGCGGGATGTGGGATACGCAGTATTTT. Its translation: CASSIPGTSGMWDTQYF.

This clone is medium-sized in the sample. This chain joins TRBV5-1 and TRBJ1-2, with D perhaps matching TRBD1 (6 bases). The CDR3 is 14 residues long. The germline V and J ends were trimmed by 2 bases and 4 bases, with 12 bases remaining between them. CDR1 is SGHRS, CDR2 YFSETQ, per germline. In DNA form, the CDR3 reads TGCGCCAGCAGCTTTGAGGGGGTTCGCTATGGCTACACCTTC. This encodes CASSFEGVRYGYTF.

This clone has more than one count but fewer than ten. The chain recombines TRBV6-6 with TRBJ2-7, with a possible D match to TRBD1 (5 bases). V gave up 1 base and J gave up 4 bases, with 14 bases separating them. The germline V gene encodes CDR1 MNHNY and CDR2 SVGAGI (reference sequence). This CDR3 is built from 15 residues. The CDR3 protein is CASSYLGPLLYEQYF. The CDR3 DNA reads as TGTGCCAGCAGTTACTTGGGGCCGCTCCTTTACGAGCAGTACTTC.